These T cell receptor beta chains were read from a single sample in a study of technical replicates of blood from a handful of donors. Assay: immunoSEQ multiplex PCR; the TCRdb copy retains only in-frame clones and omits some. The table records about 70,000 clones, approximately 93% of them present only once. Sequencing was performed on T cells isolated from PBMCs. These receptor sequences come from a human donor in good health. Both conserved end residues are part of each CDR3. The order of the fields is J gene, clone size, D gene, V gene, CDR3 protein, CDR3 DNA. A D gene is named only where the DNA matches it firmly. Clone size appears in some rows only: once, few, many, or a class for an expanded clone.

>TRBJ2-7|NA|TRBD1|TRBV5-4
CASSPRGQGISYEQYF
TGTGCCAGCAGCCCTAGGGGACAGGGGATATCCTACGAGCAGTACTTC
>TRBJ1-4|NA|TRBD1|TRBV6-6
CASRLTGGFEKLFF
TGTGCCAGCAGATTGACAGGGGGTTTCGAAAAACTGTTTTTT
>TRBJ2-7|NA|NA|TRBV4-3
CASSQWQGSYEQYF
TGCGCCAGCAGCCAATGGCAGGGCTCCTACGAGCAGTACTTC
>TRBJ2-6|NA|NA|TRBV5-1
CASSFYSESGANVLTF
TGCGCCAGCAGCTTTTACAGTGAGTCTGGGGCCAACGTCCTGACTTTC
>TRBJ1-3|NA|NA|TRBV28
CASSPGGDSGNTIYF
TGTGCCAGCAGCCCAGGAGGGGACTCTGGAAACACCATATATTTT
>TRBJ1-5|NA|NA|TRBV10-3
CAISTENQPQHF
TGTGCCATCAGTACAGAAAATCAGCCCCAGCATTTT
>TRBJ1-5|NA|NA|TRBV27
CASSLVGGRPQHF
TGTGCCAGCAGTTTGGTAGGAGGTCGGCCCCAGCATTTT
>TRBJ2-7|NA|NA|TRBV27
CASSPSTGEDSYEQYF
TGTGCCAGCAGTCCCTCAACAGGGGAGGACTCCTACGAGCAGTACTTC
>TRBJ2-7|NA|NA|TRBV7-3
CASSQLRGDGYEQYF
TGTGCCAGCAGCCAACTCAGGGGGGATGGATACGAGCAGTACTTC
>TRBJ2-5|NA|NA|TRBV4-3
CASSLRTAGGLLETQYF
TGCGCCAGCAGCCTCCGGACAGCAGGGGGGCTTTTGGAGACCCAGTACTTC
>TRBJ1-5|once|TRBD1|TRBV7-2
CASSAQTGDGNQPQHF
TGTGCCAGCAGCGCCCAAACAGGGGATGGGAATCAGCCCCAGCATTTT
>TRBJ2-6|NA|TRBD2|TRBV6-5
CATLAGGSGANVLTF
TGTGCCACCCTAGCGGGAGGGTCTGGGGCCAACGTCCTGACTTTC
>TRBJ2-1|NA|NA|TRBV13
CASSPRQEVINEQFF
TGTGCCAGCAGCCCCCGACAGGAGGTCATCAATGAGCAGTTCTTC
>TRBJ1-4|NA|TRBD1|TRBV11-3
CASSLRGRDRIEKLFF
TGTGCCAGCAGCTTAAGGGGCCGGGACAGGATTGAAAAACTGTTTTTT
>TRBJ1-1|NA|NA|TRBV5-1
CASSRTASTNTEAFF
TGCGCCAGCAGCCGGACAGCGTCTACGAACACTGAAGCTTTCTTT